These 17 T cell receptor beta chains were sequenced from one sample in a study of OX40 agonist ivuxolimab in advanced cancers. Data came from immunoSEQ multiplex PCR; TCRdb stores just in-frame clones and leaves some out. The repertoire holds about 83,000 clones, with approximately 88% as singletons. This specimen was CD4+ or CD8+ T cells sorted from blood, taken in a trial of the OX40 agonist ivuxolimab. All receptors come from an adult with an advanced solid tumor such as melanoma, head and neck, liver or kidney cancer.

This sequence joins TRBV6-1 and TRBJ2-1; TRBD2 aligns across 11 bases. The CDR3 is 14 amino acids. V dropped 8 bases and J dropped 4; count of bases not matched to a gene: 4. Per the germline V gene, CDR1 is MNHNS and CDR2 is SASEGT. DNA of the CDR3: TGTGCCAGCGTTAGCGGGAGGGGATACAATGAGCAGTTCTTC. The encoded protein is CASVSGRGYNEQFF.

Concerning this clone: Given the absence of the conserved phenylalanine or tryptophan at the CDR3 end, a read error is likely. The chain links TRBV19 to TRBJ2-7; 7 positions match TRBD1. V was pared by 1 base and J by 4 bases, with 4 bases of the junction left unmatched. Germline assignment: CDR1 LNHDA and CDR2 SQIVND (reference sequence). The CDR3 is made up of 14 amino acids. Here the CDR3 reads CASSIGGGWYEQYL. The CDR3 nucleotides read TGTGCCAGTAGTATAGGAGGGGGCTGGTACGAGCAGTACCTC.

J is TRBJ1-5 and V is TRBV30; weak D call: TRBD1 (6 bases). Per the germline V gene, CDR1 is GTSNPN and CDR2 is SVGIG (reference sequence). Trimming took 2 bases from V and 2 from J, leaving 10 bases between them. The length of the CDR3 is 14 residues. The CDR3 DNA reads as TGTGCCTGGAGTAGGGGGTTGGGCAATCAGCCCCAGCATTTT. Its translation: CAWSRGLGNQPQHF.

This chain connects TRBV10-3 to TRBJ1-3; D might be TRBD1 (5 bases). The CDR3 consists of 14 residues. The V gene's germline CDR1 is ENHRY and CDR2 SYGVKD. The V end lost 9 bases, the J end lost 6 bases, and 18 bases lay between the germline ends. The CDR3 sequence: CAIQGTFHPNTIYF. The CDR3 DNA sequence: TGTGCCATTCAAGGGACTTTCCACCCAAACACCATATATTTT.

The V call is TRBV5-1, the J call TRBJ1-1, with 7 bases lining up with TRBD1. Germline lookup yields CDR1 SGHRS and CDR2 YFSETQ. The CDR3 extends over 14 amino acids. J gave up 5 bases and V 5 bases, and 9 bases lay outside the gene matches. CDR3 sequence (DNA): TGCGCCAGCAGAGAAATCAGGGGGAGGACTGAAGCTTTCTTT. Protein sequence: CASREIRGRTEAFF. Full variable domain (outside the CDR3, taken from reference TRBV5-1 and TRBJ1-1): KAGVTQTPRYLIKTRGQQVTLSCSPISGHRSVSWYQQTPGQGLQFLFEYFSETQRNKGNFPGRFSGRQFSNSRSEMNVSTLELGDSALYLCASREIRGRTEAFFGQGTRLTVV.

The chain joins TRBV19 to TRBJ1-2, with TRBD1 identical over 9 bases. CDR3 length: 15 residues. V was pared by 3 bases and J by 4 bases, with 6 bases of the junction left unmatched. The V gene's germline CDR1 is LNHDA and CDR2 SQIVND (reference sequence). The CDR3 sequence is CASSMPGQGSYGYTF. CDR3 nucleotide sequence: TGTGCCAGTAGTATGCCGGGACAGGGTTCCTATGGCTACACCTTC.

This clone is a singleton in its sample. The chain carries TRBV5-1 and TRBJ1-1, with 7 bases aligning to TRBD1. Germline V gives CDR1 SGHRS, CDR2 YFSETQ. V dropped 5 bases and J dropped 3; count of bases not matched to a gene: 4. The CDR3 covers 13 residues. The DNA of the CDR3 is TGCGCCAGCAGAAAGGGGGCGGACACTGAAGCTTTCTTT. This translates into CASRKGADTEAFF.

This clone is a singleton in its sample. The V gene is TRBV5-5, the J gene TRBJ2-5; no reliable D call. The CDR3 has 13 amino acids. CDR1 SGHKS and CDR2 YYEKEE come from the germline V gene (reference sequence). Between the trimmed V and J ends, which lost 0 bases and 5 bases, there was a span of 8 bases. The chain's CDR3 is CASSLGWLETQYF. In DNA form, the CDR3 reads TGTGCCAGCAGCTTGGGGTGGTTGGAGACCCAGTACTTC.

The chain employs TRBV30 and TRBJ1-1; 10 nucleotides line up with TRBD1. V shed 2 bases and J 6 bases; nucleotides not matched to a gene: 3. Germline CDR1 GTSNPN, CDR2 SVGIG (reference sequence). CDR3 length: 13 amino acids. Here the CDR3 reads CAWSPDRGSEAFF. The DNA of the CDR3 is TGTGCCTGGAGTCCGGACAGGGGGTCTGAAGCTTTCTTT. The full variable domain, completed using reference TRBV30 and TRBJ1-1, is SQTIHQWPATLVQPVGSPLSLECTVEGTSNPNLYWYRQAAGRGLQLLFYSVGIGQISSEVPQNLSASRPQDRQFILSSKKLLLSDSGFYLCAWSPDRGSEAFFGQGTRLTVV.

V usage is TRBV7-3 and J usage is TRBJ2-3; 10 nucleotides agree with TRBD2. The V segment lost 0 bases and the J segment 2 bases; nucleotides outside the gene matches: 5. This CDR3 has 17 amino acids. The germline V gene encodes CDR1 SGHTA and CDR2 FQGTGA. In DNA, the CDR3 is TGTGCCAGCAGCTTAACGCCGGGACTAGCGACCACAGATACGCAGTATTTT. Its translation is CASSLTPGLATTDTQYF.

The chain recombines TRBV7-9 with TRBJ1-5; the D gene is possibly TRBD1 (5 bases). The CDR3 consists of 16 residues. The germline V gene has CDR1 SEHNR and CDR2 FQNEAQ (reference sequence). Trimming took off 5 bases at V and 5 bases at J, with 19 bases between the two ends. CDR3 sequence reads: CASSPGRTSSHQPQHF. The CDR3 DNA follows: TGTGCCAGCAGCCCGGGACGGACCTCTTCTCATCAGCCCCAGCATTTT.

This chain links TRBV19 with TRBJ2-1; no clear D gene. The CDR3 totals 14 residues. V was pared by 8 bases and J by 6 bases, with 17 bases between. In germline, CDR1 is LNHDA, CDR2 SQIVND (reference sequence). The CDR3 reads CASSVSRYLNEQFF. The CDR3 region has the DNA TGTGCCAGTTCCGTAAGTCGTTATCTCAATGAGCAGTTCTTC. The variable domain in full, completed from reference TRBV19 and TRBJ2-1, reads DGGITQSPKYLFRKEGQNVTLSCEQNLNHDAMYWYRQDPGQGLRLIYYSQIVNDFQKGDIAEGYSVSREKKESFPLTVTSAQKNPTAFYLCASSVSRYLNEQFFGPGTRLTVL.

This clone was seen a handful of times. V is TRBV6-6 and J is TRBJ1-2; D possibly corresponds to TRBD1 (5 bases). The ends were cut back, 5 bases at V and 0 bases at J, with 13 bases in the middle. The CDR3 is made up of 15 amino acids. The germline V gene has CDR1 MNHNY and CDR2 SVGAGI (reference sequence). The CDR3 region has the DNA TGTGCCAGCAGTACGCTGACAGAGCCTAACTATGGCTACACCTTC. It encodes CASSTLTEPNYGYTF.

The V gene is TRBV7-6, the J gene TRBJ2-5, with TRBD1 identical over 8 bases. V gave up 5 bases and J gave up 3 bases; unmatched junction bases: 8. Germline V CDR1 and CDR2: SGHVS, FNYEAQ. The CDR3 runs to 15 residues. CDR3 bases: TGTGCCAGCAGCCCGTGGACAGGGTGGGAAGAGACCCAGTACTTC. Translation gives CASSPWTGWEETQYF.

The chain recombines TRBV7-8 with TRBJ1-2; no firm D call. Trimming cost V 1 base and J 2 bases, with 17 bases left between them. Germline V gene data show CDR1 as SGHVS and CDR2 as FQNEAQ. This CDR3 spans 17 amino acids. CDR3: CASSLGEYSRPNYGYTF. In nucleotides, the CDR3 is TGTGCCAGCAGCTTAGGCGAGTACAGCCGTCCGAACTATGGCTACACCTTC.

This chain links TRBV19 with TRBJ2-2, with 8 bases lining up with TRBD1. The germline V gene has CDR1 LNHDA and CDR2 SQIVND (reference sequence). Germline trimming cut 6 bases from V and 1 base from J; bases unmatched to any gene: 7. This CDR3 region has 16 residues. The CDR3 region has the DNA TGTGCCAGTAGGGTGAAAGGGACAGGGAACACCGGGGAGCTGTTTTTT. Its protein product is CASRVKGTGNTGELFF.

CDR3 DNA: TGTGCCAGCAGCCCCCGCAGGGATCGGCACGAGCAGTACTTC. It yields the protein CASSPRRDRHEQYF. The genes are TRBV27 and TRBJ2-5; a weak D match, TRBD1 (5 bases). The J call may be wrong; the DNA end is better matched by TRBJ2-7. CDR1 MNHEY and CDR2 SMNVEV come from the germline V gene (reference sequence). CDR3 length: 14 amino acids.